The 3 T cell receptor beta chains given below trace back to one sample, sequenced in a study of blood T cell repertoires in COVID-19. The assay was immunoSEQ multiplex PCR, and TCRdb's table has in-frame clones only and misses some. The data contain tens of thousands of clones, around 80% of them singletons. The sample taken for sequencing was peripheral blood. These receptor sequences come from an elderly woman with acute or convalescent COVID-19.

The V and J genes are TRBV6-6 and TRBJ1-5, with a weak D call TRBD1 (6 bases). CDR1 is MNHNY, CDR2 SVGAGI, per germline (reference sequence). The CDR3 length is 15 residues. The V end was cut by 5 bases, the J end by 6 bases, with 17 bases between. The CDR3, as DNA: TGTGCCAGCAGTCCTAGGGGGACCACTATTCAGCCCCAGCATTTT. Its translation: CASSPRGTTIQPQHF.

The chain joins TRBV4-1 to TRBJ1-5; 8 bases fit TRBD1. The trim removed 5 bases at V and 2 bases at J, leaving 5 bases unmatched. The length of the CDR3 is 15 residues. The V gene's germline CDR1 is MGHRA and CDR2 YSYEKL. The CDR3 here is CASSGDRGGNQPQHF. The CDR3 DNA sequence: TGCGCCAGCAGCGGAGACAGGGGTGGCAATCAGCCCCAGCATTTT.

This chain connects TRBV18 to TRBJ1-2; no clear D. Germline-derived CDR1 and CDR2 are KGHSH and LQKENI. This CDR3 contains 14 residues. V dropped 2 bases and J dropped 10 bases, with 17 bases sitting between them. The CDR3 bases are TGTGCCAGCTCACCAGATCTCGGGGAAGTTCACTACACCTTC. It codes for CASSPDLGEVHYTF. Full variable domain (missing parts from reference TRBV18 and TRBJ1-2): NAGVMQNPRHLVRRRGQEARLRCSPMKGHSHVYWYRQLPEEGLKFMVYLQKENIIDESGMPKERFSAEFPKEGPSILRIQQVVRGDSAAYFCASSPDLGEVHYTFGSGTRLTVV.